The TCR beta chain under discussion was sequenced for a study of T cell clones after liver transplantation. Across the whole study: TCRbeta sequencing after a pre-transplant mixed lymphocyte reaction identified graft-donor-reactive clones, later tracked in post-transplant blood.

The table came from immunoSEQ multiplex PCR; TCRdb's copy has only in-frame clones and leaves some out. Altogether roughly 73,000 clones are present, 80% being singletons, with the ten largest covering over 0.45%. J lost 7 bases, V lost 8 bases, and 9 bases had no gene match. The CDR3 spans 14 residues. Per germline, CDR1 LNHDA and CDR2 SQIVND (reference sequence). The sequence derives from a human donor who received a liver transplant. The material sequenced was CD4+ T cells from blood, taken before liver transplant. The rearrangement uses TRBV19 and TRBJ1-5; 9 nucleotides match TRBD1. The CDR3 DNA is TGTGCCAGTGGAATACAGGGGGCAGGGCAGCCCCAGCATTTT. It codes for CASGIQGAGQPQHF.